This note documents a single T cell receptor (beta chain) sequence. There are 13 residues in the CDR3. The V and J ends lost 0 bases and 5 bases respectively, with 6 bases between them. CDR1 is SGDLS, CDR2 YYNGEE, per germline. Authors' processing steps: Reference gene primer amplification yielded estimated nucleated cell counts. TCRdb's table, derived via immunoSEQ multiplex PCR, lists solely in-frame clones and lacks some. For V, J and clone size, that table is used; D and trimming come from the DNA. The sample lists hundreds of thousands of clones; approximately 83% were seen once. This specimen comes from a study of blood T cell repertoires in COVID-19.

The receptor comes from a woman between 40 and 55 years old with active or convalescent COVID-19. Sequenced: peripheral blood. The chain is built from TRBV9 and TRBJ1-5; D gene unclear. The CDR3 sequence: CASSVVPDQPQHF. For the CDR3, the DNA is TGTGCCAGCAGCGTAGTTCCGGATCAGCCCCAGCATTTT. Full variable domain (rest looked up from reference TRBV9 and TRBJ1-5): DSGVTQTPKHLITATGQRVTLRCSPRSGDLSVYWYQQSLDQGLQFLIQYYNGEERAKGNILERFSAQQFPDLHSELNLSSLELGDSALYFCASSVVPDQPQHFGDGTRLSIL.